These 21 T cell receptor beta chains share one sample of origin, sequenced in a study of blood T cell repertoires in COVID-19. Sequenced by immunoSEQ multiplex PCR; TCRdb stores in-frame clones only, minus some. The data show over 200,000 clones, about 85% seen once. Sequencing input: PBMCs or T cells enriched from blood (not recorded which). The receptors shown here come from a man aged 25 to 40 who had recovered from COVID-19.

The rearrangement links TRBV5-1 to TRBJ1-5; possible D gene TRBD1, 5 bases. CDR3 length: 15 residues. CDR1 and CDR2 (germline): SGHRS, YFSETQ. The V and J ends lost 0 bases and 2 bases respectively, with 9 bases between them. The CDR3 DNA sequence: TGCGCCAGCAGCTTGGGGGGCCTAGGCAATCAGCCCCAGCATTTT. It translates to CASSLGGLGNQPQHF. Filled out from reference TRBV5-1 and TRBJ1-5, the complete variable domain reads KAGVTQTPRYLIKTRGQQVTLSCSPISGHRSVSWYQQTPGQGLQFLFEYFSETQRNKGNFPGRFSGRQFSNSRSEMNVSTLELGDSALYLCASSLGGLGNQPQHFGDGTRLSIL.

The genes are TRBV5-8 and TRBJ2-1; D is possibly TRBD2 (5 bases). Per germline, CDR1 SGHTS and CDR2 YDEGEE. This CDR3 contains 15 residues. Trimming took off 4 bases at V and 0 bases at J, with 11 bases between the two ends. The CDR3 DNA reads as TGTGCCAGCAGCCCGGGATTTACCTCCTACAATGAGCAGTTCTTC. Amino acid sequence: CASSPGFTSYNEQFF.

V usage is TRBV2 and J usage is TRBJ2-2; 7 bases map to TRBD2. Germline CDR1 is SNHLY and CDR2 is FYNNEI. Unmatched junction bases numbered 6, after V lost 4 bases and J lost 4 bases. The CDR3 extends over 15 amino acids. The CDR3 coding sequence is TGTGCCAGCAGTGGCCTAGCGGCCTTCACCGGGGAGCTGTTTTTT. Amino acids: CASSGLAAFTGELFF.

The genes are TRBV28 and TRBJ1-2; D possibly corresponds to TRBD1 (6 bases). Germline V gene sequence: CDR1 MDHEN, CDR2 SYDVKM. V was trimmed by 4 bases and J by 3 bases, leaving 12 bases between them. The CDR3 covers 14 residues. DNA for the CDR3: TGTGCCAGCAGTTACGGACAGAGCCACTATGGCTACACCTTC. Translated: CASSYGQSHYGYTF.

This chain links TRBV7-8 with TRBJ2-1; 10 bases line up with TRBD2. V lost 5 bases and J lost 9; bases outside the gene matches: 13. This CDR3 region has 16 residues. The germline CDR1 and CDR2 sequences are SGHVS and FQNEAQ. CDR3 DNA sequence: TGTGCCAGCAGCATAGATAGCGGGAGGTTCGGTGCTGAGCAGTTCTTC. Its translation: CASSIDSGRFGAEQFF.

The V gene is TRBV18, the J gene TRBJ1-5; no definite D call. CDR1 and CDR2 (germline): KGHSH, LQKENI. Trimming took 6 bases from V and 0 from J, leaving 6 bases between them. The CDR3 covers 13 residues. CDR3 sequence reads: CASSEASNQPQHF. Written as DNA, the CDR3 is TGTGCCAGCTCGGAGGCTAGCAATCAGCCCCAGCATTTT. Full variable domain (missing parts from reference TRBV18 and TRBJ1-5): NAGVMQNPRHLVRRRGQEARLRCSPMKGHSHVYWYRQLPEEGLKFMVYLQKENIIDESGMPKERFSAEFPKEGPSILRIQQVVRGDSAAYFCASSEASNQPQHFGDGTRLSIL.

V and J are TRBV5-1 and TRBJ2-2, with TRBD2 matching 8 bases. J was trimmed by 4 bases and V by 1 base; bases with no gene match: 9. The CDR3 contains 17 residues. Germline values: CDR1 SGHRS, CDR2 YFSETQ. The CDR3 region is CASSLPPGLAATGELFF. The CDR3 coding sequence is TGCGCCAGCAGCTTGCCTCCCGGACTAGCAGCCACCGGGGAGCTGTTTTTT. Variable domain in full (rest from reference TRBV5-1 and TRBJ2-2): KAGVTQTPRYLIKTRGQQVTLSCSPISGHRSVSWYQQTPGQGLQFLFEYFSETQRNKGNFPGRFSGRQFSNSRSEMNVSTLELGDSALYLCASSLPPGLAATGELFFGEGSRLTVL.

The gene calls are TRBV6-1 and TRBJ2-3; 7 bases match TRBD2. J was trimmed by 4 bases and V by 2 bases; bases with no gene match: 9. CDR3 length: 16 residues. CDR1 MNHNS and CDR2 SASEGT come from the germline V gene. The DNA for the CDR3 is TGTGCCAGCAGTGAATTCGGTAAGCGGGACGCAGATACGCAGTATTTT. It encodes CASSEFGKRDADTQYF.

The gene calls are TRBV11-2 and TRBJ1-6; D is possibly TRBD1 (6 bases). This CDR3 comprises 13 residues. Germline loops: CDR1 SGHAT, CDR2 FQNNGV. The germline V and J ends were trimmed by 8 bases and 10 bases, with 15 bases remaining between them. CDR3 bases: TGTGCCAGCGGGGGGGCCCTCTCCTCACCCCTCCACTTT. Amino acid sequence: CASGGALSSPLHF. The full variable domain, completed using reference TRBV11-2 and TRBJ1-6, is EAGVAQSPRYKIIEKRQSVAFWCNPISGHATLYWYQQILGQGPKLLIQFQNNGVVDDSQLPKDRFSAERLKGVDSTLKIQPAKLEDSAVYLCASGGALSSPLHFGNGTRLTVT.

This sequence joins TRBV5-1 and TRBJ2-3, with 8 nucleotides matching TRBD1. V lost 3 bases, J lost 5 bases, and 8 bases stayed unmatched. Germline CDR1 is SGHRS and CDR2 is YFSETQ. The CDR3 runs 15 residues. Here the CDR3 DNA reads TGCGCCAGCAGCTGGAGGACAGGGCTTTTAGATACGCAGTATTTT. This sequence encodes CASSWRTGLLDTQYF.

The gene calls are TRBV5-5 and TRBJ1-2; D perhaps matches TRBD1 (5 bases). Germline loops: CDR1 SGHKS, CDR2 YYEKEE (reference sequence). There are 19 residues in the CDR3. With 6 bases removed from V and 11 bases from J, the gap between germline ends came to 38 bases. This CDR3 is CASIPTGETERTPPDRYTF. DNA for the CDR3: TGTGCCAGCATCCCCACGGGAGAAACGGAAAGGACACCCCCTGACCGATACACCTTC.

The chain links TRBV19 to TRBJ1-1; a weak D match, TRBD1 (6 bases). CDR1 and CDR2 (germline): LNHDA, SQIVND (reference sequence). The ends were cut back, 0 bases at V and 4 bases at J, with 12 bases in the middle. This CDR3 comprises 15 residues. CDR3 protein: CASSIDSRGGTEAFF. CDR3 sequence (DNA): TGTGCCAGTAGTATAGATTCAAGAGGGGGCACTGAAGCTTTCTTT.

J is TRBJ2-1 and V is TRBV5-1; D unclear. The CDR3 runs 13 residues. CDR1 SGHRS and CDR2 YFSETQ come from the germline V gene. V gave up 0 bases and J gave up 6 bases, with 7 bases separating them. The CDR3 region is CASSLVPRNEQFF. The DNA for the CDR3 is TGCGCCAGCAGCTTGGTACCGCGCAATGAGCAGTTCTTC. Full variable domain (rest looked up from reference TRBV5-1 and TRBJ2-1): KAGVTQTPRYLIKTRGQQVTLSCSPISGHRSVSWYQQTPGQGLQFLFEYFSETQRNKGNFPGRFSGRQFSNSRSEMNVSTLELGDSALYLCASSLVPRNEQFFGPGTRLTVL.

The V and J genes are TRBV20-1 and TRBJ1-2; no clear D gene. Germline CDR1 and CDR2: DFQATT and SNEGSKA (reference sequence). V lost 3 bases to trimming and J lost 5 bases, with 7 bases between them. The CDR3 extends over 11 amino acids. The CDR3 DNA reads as TGCAGTGCTAGGAAGGAGTATGGCTACACCTTC. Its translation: CSARKEYGYTF.

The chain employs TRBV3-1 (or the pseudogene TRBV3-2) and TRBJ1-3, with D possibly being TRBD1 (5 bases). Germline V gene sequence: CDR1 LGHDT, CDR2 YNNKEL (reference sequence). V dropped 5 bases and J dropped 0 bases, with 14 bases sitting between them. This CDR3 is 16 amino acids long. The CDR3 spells CASSTRDFLSGNTIYF. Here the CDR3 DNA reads TGTGCCAGCAGCACTAGGGACTTCCTCTCTGGAAACACCATATATTTT.

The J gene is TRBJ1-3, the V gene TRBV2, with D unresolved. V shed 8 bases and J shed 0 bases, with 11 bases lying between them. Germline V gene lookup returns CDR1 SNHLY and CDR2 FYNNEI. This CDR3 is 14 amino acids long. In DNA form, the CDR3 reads TGTGCCAGCGGGCAGCGGGTCTCTGGAAACACCATATATTTT. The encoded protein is CASGQRVSGNTIYF.

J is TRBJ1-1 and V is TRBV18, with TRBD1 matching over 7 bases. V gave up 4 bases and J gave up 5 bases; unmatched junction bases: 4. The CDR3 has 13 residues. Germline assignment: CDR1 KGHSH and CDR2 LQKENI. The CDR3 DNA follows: TGTGCCAGCTCACTGGGACAGTGGACTGAAGCTTTCTTT. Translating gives CASSLGQWTEAFF.

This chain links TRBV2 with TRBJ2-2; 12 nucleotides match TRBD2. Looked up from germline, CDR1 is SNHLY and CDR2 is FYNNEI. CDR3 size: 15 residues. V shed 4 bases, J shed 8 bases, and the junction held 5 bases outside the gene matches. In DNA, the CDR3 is TGTGCCAGCAGTGGGGGACTAGCGGGTCTTGGGGAGCTGTTTTTT. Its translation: CASSGGLAGLGELFF.

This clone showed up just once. The CDR3 loop reads CASSRTGTQGEQYF. Here the CDR3 DNA reads TGTGCCAGCAGCCGTACCGGGACACAGGGCGAGCAGTACTTC. The rearrangement joins TRBV7-8 to TRBJ2-7, with D possibly matching TRBD1 (6 bases). V lost 5 bases, J lost 6 bases, and 17 bases lay in between. The CDR3 sequence is 14 residues long. From germline, CDR1 is SGHVS and CDR2 FQNEAQ.

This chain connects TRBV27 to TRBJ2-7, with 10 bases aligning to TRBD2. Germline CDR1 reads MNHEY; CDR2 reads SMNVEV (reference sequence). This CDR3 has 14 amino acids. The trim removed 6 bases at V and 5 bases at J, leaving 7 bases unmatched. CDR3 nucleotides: TGTGCCAGCAGACCGGGACTAGCGCACCACGAGCAGTACTTC. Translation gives CASRPGLAHHEQYF.

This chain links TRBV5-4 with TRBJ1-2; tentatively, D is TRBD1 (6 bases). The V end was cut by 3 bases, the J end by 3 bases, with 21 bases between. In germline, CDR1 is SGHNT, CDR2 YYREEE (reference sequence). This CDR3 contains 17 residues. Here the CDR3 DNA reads TGTGCCAGCAGCTCTTGGGGGGGGCGCCGGGGAGACTATGGCTACACCTTC. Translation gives CASSSWGGRRGDYGYTF.